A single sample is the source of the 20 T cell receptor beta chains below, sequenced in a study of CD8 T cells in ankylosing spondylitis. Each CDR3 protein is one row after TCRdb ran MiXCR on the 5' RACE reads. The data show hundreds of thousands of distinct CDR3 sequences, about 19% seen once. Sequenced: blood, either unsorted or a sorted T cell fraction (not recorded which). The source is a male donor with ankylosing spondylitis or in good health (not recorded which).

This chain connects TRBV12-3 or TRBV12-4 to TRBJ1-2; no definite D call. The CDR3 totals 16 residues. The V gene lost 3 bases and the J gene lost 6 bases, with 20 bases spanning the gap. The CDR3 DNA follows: TGTGCCAGCAGTTTTTCGGCTTCTCTGTCCCCTGATGGCTACACCTTC. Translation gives CASSFSASLSPDGYTF.

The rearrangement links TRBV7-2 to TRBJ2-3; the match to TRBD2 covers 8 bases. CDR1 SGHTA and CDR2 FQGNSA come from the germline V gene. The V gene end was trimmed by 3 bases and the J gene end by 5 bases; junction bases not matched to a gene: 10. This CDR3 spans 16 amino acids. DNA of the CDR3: TGTGCCAGCAGCTTCGAATCGGGAGGGCCGCTAGATACGCAGTATTTT. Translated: CASSFESGGPLDTQYF.

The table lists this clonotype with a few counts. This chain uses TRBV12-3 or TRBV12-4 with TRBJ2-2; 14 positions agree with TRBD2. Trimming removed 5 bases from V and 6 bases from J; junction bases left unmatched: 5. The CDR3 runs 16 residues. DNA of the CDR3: TGTGCCAGCAGTCCGGGACTAGCGGGAGTCGCCGGGGAGCTGTTTTTT. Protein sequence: CASSPGLAGVAGELFF.

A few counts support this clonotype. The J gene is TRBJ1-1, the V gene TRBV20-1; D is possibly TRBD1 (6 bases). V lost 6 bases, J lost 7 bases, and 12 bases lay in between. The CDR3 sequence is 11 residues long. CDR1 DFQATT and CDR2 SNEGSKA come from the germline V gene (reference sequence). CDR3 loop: CSASGQLEAFF. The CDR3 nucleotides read TGCAGTGCATCTGGACAGCTTGAAGCTTTCTTT.

CDR3: CASSEAGQENAQYF. The CDR3 DNA is TGTGCCAGCAGTGAAGCAGGCCAAGAAAACGCCCAGTACTTC. The chain couples TRBV6-1 to TRBJ2-5, with D hard to call. With 0 bases removed from V and 9 bases from J, the gap between germline ends came to 14 bases. The CDR3 covers 14 residues. Germline V lookup: CDR1 MNHNS, CDR2 SASEGT.

The CDR3 nucleotides read TGTGCCAGCAGTATCGGGACATACACAGATACGCAGTATTTT. Amino acids: CASSIGTYTDTQYF. The chain combines TRBV12-3 or TRBV12-4 with TRBJ2-3; a possible D gene is TRBD1 (6 bases). The CDR3 extends over 14 amino acids. Trimming stripped 5 bases from V and 2 bases from J, with 11 bases between.

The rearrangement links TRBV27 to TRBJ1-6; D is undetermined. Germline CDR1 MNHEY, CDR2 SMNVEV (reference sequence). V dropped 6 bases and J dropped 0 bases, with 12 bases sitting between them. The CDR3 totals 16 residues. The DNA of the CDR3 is TGTGCCAGCAGGGTGGGCCCTAGCTCCTATAATTCACCCCTCCACTTT. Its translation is CASRVGPSSYNSPLHF.

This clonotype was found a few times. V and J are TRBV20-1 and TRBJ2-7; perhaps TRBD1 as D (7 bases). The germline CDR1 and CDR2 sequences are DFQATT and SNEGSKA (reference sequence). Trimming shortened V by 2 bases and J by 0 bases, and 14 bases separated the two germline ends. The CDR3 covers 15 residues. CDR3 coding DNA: TGCAGTGCTAGACCGCGGGACAGCTACTCCTACGAGCAGTACGTC. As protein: CSARPRDSYSYEQYV.

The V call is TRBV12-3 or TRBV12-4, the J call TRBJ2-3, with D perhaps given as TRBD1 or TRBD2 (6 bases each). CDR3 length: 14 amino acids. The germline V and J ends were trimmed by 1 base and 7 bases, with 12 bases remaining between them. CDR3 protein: CASSLGGGTNTQYF. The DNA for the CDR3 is TGTGCCAGCAGTTTAGGGGGCGGGACAAATACGCAGTATTTT.

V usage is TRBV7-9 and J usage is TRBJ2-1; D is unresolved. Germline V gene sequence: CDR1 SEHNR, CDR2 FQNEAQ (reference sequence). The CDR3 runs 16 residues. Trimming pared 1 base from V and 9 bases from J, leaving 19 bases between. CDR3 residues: CASSLEEYASAPEQFF. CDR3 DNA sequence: TGTGCCAGCAGCTTAGAGGAGTACGCCTCAGCACCTGAGCAGTTCTTC. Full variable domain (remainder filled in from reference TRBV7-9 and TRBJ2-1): DTGVSQNPRHKITKRGQNVTFRCDPISEHNRLYWYRQTLGQGPEFLTYFQNEAQLEKSRLLSDRFSAERPKGSFSTLEIQRTEQGDSAMYLCASSLEEYASAPEQFFGPGTRLTVL.

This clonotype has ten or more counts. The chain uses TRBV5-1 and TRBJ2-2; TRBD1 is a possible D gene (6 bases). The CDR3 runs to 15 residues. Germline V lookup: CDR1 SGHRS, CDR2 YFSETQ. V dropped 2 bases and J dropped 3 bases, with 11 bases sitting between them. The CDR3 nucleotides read TGCGCCAGCAGCTTCCAGGGGCAAGACACCGGGGAGCTGTTTTTT. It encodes CASSFQGQDTGELFF.

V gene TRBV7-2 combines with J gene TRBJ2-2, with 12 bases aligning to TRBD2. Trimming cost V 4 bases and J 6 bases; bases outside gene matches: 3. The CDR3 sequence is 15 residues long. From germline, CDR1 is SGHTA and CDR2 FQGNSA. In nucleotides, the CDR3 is TGTGCCAGCAGCTATCTAGCGGGGGGGCCCGGGGAGCTGTTTTTT. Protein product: CASSYLAGGPGELFF.

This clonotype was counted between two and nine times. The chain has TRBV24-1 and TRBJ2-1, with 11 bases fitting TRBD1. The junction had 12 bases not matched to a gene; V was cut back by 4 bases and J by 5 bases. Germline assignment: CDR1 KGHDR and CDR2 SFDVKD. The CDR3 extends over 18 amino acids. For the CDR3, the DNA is TGTGCCACCAGTGACATCAAGAGGACAGGGGGCGATAACAATGAGCAGTTCTTC. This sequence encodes CATSDIKRTGGDNNEQFF.

CDR3 loop: CASSQKGHLNTEAFF. CDR3 nucleotide sequence: TGTGCCAGCAGCCAAAAGGGACACTTGAACACTGAAGCTTTCTTT. The chain is built from TRBV3-1 and TRBJ1-1; weak D call: TRBD1 (6 bases). The CDR3 is 15 amino acids. V was shortened by 2 bases and J by 0 bases, with 10 bases between the two germline ends. CDR1 LGHDT and CDR2 YNNKEL come from the germline V gene (reference sequence).

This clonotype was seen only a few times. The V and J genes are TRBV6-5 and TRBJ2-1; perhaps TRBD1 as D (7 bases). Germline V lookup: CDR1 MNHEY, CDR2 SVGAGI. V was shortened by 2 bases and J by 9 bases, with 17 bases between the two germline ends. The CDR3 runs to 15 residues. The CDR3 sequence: CASSYPTQGGPEQFF. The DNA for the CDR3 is TGTGCCAGCAGTTACCCCACCCAGGGGGGACCTGAGCAGTTCTTC.

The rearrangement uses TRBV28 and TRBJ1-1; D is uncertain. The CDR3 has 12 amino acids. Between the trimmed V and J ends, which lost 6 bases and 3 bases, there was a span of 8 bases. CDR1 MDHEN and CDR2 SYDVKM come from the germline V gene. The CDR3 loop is CASRQRDTEAFF. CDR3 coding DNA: TGTGCCAGCAGACAGCGGGACACTGAAGCTTTCTTT.

CDR3 protein: CASSLDLAGHAGELFF. The CDR3 DNA reads as TGCGCCAGCAGCTTGGATCTAGCGGGCCACGCCGGGGAGCTGTTTTTT. This rearrangement joins TRBV5-1 to TRBJ2-2; 8 bases align to TRBD2. Germline V gene lookup returns CDR1 SGHRS and CDR2 YFSETQ. The CDR3 has 16 amino acids. J lost 6 bases, V lost 0 bases, and 7 bases had no gene match.

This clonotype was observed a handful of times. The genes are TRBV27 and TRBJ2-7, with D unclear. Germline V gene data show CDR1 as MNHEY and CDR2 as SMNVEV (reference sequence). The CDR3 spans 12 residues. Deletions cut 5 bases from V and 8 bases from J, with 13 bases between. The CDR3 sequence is CASSPDRLKQYV. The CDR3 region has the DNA TGTGCCAGCAGTCCGGACCGATTGAAGCAGTACGTC.

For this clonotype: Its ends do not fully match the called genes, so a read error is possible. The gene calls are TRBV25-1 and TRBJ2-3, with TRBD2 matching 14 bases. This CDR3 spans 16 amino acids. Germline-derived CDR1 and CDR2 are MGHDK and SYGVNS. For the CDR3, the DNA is TGTGTCAGCAGGGCTGGACTAGCGGGAGGTGCAGATACGCAGTATTTT. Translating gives CVSRAGLAGGADTQYF.

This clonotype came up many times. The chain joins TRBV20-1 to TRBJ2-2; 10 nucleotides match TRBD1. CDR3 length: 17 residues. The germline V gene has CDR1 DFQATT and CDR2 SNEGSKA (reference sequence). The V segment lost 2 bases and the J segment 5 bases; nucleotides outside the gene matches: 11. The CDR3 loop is CSARTQLGQGVTGELFF. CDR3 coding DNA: TGCAGTGCTAGAACCCAACTCGGACAGGGGGTAACCGGGGAGCTGTTTTTT.